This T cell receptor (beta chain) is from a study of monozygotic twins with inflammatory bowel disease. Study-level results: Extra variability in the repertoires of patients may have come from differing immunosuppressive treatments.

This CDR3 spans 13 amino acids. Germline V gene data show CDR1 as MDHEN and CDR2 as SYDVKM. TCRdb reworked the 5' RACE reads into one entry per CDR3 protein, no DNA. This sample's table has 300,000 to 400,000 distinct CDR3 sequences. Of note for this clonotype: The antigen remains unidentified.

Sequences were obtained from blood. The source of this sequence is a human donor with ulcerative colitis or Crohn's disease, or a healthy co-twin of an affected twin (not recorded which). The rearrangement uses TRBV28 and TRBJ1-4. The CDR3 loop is CASSFSLEEKLFF.